Sequencing of this T cell receptor beta chain was carried out in a study of blood T cell repertoires in COVID-19. Overall study context: Sources were T cells, B-cell-depleted T cells, or PBMCs; the material itself was cDNA or gDNA.

Germline CDR1 is LGHDT and CDR2 is YNNKEL (reference sequence). V was clipped by 0 bases and J by 6 bases, with 11 bases between them. The CDR3 runs 14 residues. In the source study's methods: Using reference gene primer amplification, nucleated cell counts were estimated. Profiling relied on immunoSEQ multiplex PCR, and the TCRdb table lists in-frame clones only, not all of them. The V and J calls and clone size are taken from that table; D and trimming were inferred from the DNA. This sample carries 340,000 or so clones, around 83% of them seen once, and the ten largest clones take 2.5% to 3%. The chain combines TRBV3-1 (or the pseudogene TRBV3-2) with TRBJ1-2; possibly TRBD1 for D (5 bases). Sequencing was done on a sample of peripheral blood. The receptor was isolated from a man aged 25-40 years with active or convalescent COVID-19. CDR3 coding DNA: TGTGCCAGCAGCCAAGAGGGGGGTTATGATGGCTACACCTTC. Its translation: CASSQEGGYDGYTF.